This TCR beta chain was obtained from a study of blood T cell repertoires in COVID-19. Whole-study context: Sample material is recorded as cDNA or gDNA derived from T cells, B-cell-depleted T cells, or PBMCs.

As handled by the study authors: Amplification from reference gene primers served as the basis for estimated nucleated cell counts. Libraries were prepared by immunoSEQ multiplex PCR; TCRdb keeps only in-frame clonotypes and omits some of them. That table is the source of V, J and clone size, and D and trimming were worked out from the DNA. Of about 48,000 clones listed, 65% to 90% are singletons. CDR3 length: 15 residues. The trim removed 4 bases at V and 5 bases at J, leaving 12 bases unmatched. Germline V CDR1 and CDR2: GTSNPN, SVGIG (reference sequence). This rearrangement joins TRBV30 to TRBJ1-2, with 8 bases that match TRBD1. The source of this sequence is a woman aged 80 or older with acute or convalescent COVID-19. The sequenced material came from peripheral blood. The CDR3 DNA sequence: TGTGCCTGGACCCTGACCGGACAGGGTCCGTATGGCTACACCTTC. It yields the protein CAWTLTGQGPYGYTF.